The 14 T cell receptor beta chains given below trace back to one sample, sequenced in a study of identical twins. One entry per CDR3 protein, called by TCRdb with MiXCR from the 5' RACE reads. The table records about 690,000 distinct CDR3 sequences, over 5% of them present only once. The specimen was naive T cells sorted from blood. The source of these receptors is a man aged 18-30 years in good health.

The J gene is TRBJ2-3, the V gene TRBV20-1; TRBD2 is a possible D gene (5 bases). The germline V and J ends were trimmed by 6 bases and 7 bases, with 14 bases remaining between them. The germline V gene has CDR1 DFQATT and CDR2 SNEGSKA (reference sequence). CDR3 length equals 12 residues. The CDR3 protein is CSARIEGYTQYF. The DNA for the CDR3 is TGCAGTGCCAGAATCGAGGGTTATACGCAGTATTTT.

V is TRBV12-3 or TRBV12-4 and J is TRBJ2-1; D remains unclear. CDR3 length equals 14 residues. V was trimmed by 5 bases and J by 9 bases, leaving 17 bases between them. The CDR3 loop is CASSDALGTGEQFF. The CDR3, as DNA: TGTGCCAGCAGTGACGCCCTGGGTACCGGTGAGCAGTTCTTC.

This clonotype has only a few counts. The V and J genes are TRBV7-9 and TRBJ2-1; D remains unclear. The CDR3 runs to 15 residues. The V end was cut by 0 bases, the J end by 2 bases, with 8 bases between. The V gene's germline CDR1 is SEHNR and CDR2 FQNEAQ (reference sequence). CDR3 in DNA: TGTGCCAGCAGCTTAGCGGGTCTCCCCTACAATGAGCAGTTCTTC. Translation gives CASSLAGLPYNEQFF.

The V and J genes are TRBV12-3 or TRBV12-4 and TRBJ2-1; 10 nucleotides line up with TRBD2. This CDR3 is built from 18 residues. The junction had 14 bases not matched to a gene; V was cut back by 5 bases and J by 4 bases. The CDR3: CASSPGLANPAHYNEQFF. CDR3 DNA: TGTGCCAGCAGTCCGGGACTAGCGAACCCGGCCCATTACAATGAGCAGTTCTTC.

This clonotype was seen only a few times. This chain links TRBV11-1 with TRBJ2-3, with TRBD2 identical over 10 bases. J gave up 4 bases and V 0 bases, and 22 bases lay outside the gene matches. CDR1 and CDR2 (germline): SGHAT, FQDESV (reference sequence). The CDR3 contains 22 residues. CDR3 sequence: CASSLAPGLARAINKGADTQYF. DNA for the CDR3: TGTGCCAGCAGCTTAGCCCCGGGACTAGCGAGAGCGATCAACAAAGGGGCAGATACGCAGTATTTT. Full variable domain (missing parts from reference TRBV11-1 and TRBJ2-3): EAEVAQSPRYKITEKSQAVAFWCDPISGHATLYWYRQILGQGPELLVQFQDESVVDDSQLPKDRFSAERLKGVDSTLKIQPAELGDSAMYLCASSLAPGLARAINKGADTQYFGPGTRLTVL.

J is TRBJ2-1 and V is TRBV20-1; D might be TRBD1 (6 bases). The CDR3 runs to 14 residues. CDR1 is DFQATT, CDR2 SNEGSKA, per germline (reference sequence). V was shortened by 7 bases and J by 5 bases, with 18 bases between the two germline ends. The chain's CDR3 is CSVGANPGDNEQFF. The DNA of the CDR3 is TGCAGTGTCGGAGCGAACCCAGGGGACAATGAGCAGTTCTTC.

This clonotype was seen repeatedly, ten times or more. The rearrangement uses TRBV7-9 and TRBJ2-3; no firm D call. The V gene's germline CDR1 is SEHNR and CDR2 FQNEAQ (reference sequence). This CDR3 is built from 13 residues. Trimming removed 5 bases from V and 4 bases from J, with 10 bases in between. CDR3 loop: CASSPLFSDTQYF. The DNA for the CDR3 is TGTGCCAGCAGCCCACTTTTTTCAGATACGCAGTATTTT.

This clonotype was seen at least ten times. The chain employs TRBV30 and TRBJ2-1, with TRBD1 matching 7 bases. V lost 4 bases and J lost 12; bases outside the gene matches: 9. CDR1 is GTSNPN and CDR2 is SVGIG in the germline V gene (reference sequence). The CDR3 covers 12 residues. CDR3 loop: CAWTLQGFGQFF. The CDR3 DNA reads as TGTGCCTGGACCCTACAGGGGTTTGGGCAGTTCTTC.

This clonotype was seen repeatedly, ten times or more. The rearrangement joins TRBV7-2 to TRBJ2-4; either TRBD1 or TRBD2 may supply D (5 bases each). Trimming removed 1 base from V and 2 bases from J, with 9 bases in between. CDR1 and CDR2 (germline): SGHTA, FQGNSA. CDR3 size: 15 residues. CDR3 coding DNA: TGTGCCAGCAGCTTAGTTGGGGGAACCAAAAACATTCAGTACTTC. This gives the protein CASSLVGGTKNIQYF.

The chain links TRBV7-9 to TRBJ2-6; TRBD1 agrees at 8 bases. Looked up from germline, CDR1 is SEHNR and CDR2 is FQNEAQ (reference sequence). After removal of 5 bases from V and 2 bases from J, the junction contained 2 bases not matched to a gene. This CDR3 comprises 15 residues. The DNA for the CDR3 is TGTGCCAGCAGCGTGACAGGGGCTGGGGCCAACGTCCTGACTTTC. This codes for CASSVTGAGANVLTF.

This clonotype was seen more than once but under ten times. V and J are TRBV20-1 and TRBJ2-3; TRBD1 agrees at 11 bases. The CDR3 has 15 residues. Germline CDR1 reads DFQATT; CDR2 reads SNEGSKA (reference sequence). The V and J ends lost 4 bases and 3 bases, in that order; junction bases with no gene match: 6. CDR3 nucleotide sequence: TGCAGTGCTATTCTCCGGGACAGGGGGACAGATACGCAGTATTTT. Protein product: CSAILRDRGTDTQYF.

A few counts support this clonotype. The chain links TRBV27 to TRBJ1-2; D is ambiguous. Germline CDR1 MNHEY, CDR2 SMNVEV (reference sequence). V lost 0 bases and J lost 0, with 11 bases in between. This CDR3 comprises 16 residues. The CDR3 spells CASSLSEPSANYGYTF. CDR3 DNA sequence: TGTGCCAGCAGTTTATCTGAACCGTCGGCTAACTATGGCTACACCTTC.

This clonotype was observed at least ten times. The chain uses TRBV5-1 and TRBJ2-1; 12 bases are a match to TRBD2. Germline CDR1 and CDR2: SGHRS and YFSETQ. V shed 4 bases, J shed 8 bases, and the junction held 7 bases outside the gene matches. This CDR3 has 15 amino acids. CDR3 sequence: CASSLRASGRDEQFF. CDR3 in DNA: TGCGCCAGCAGCCTGAGGGCTAGCGGGAGGGATGAGCAGTTCTTC.

A note on this clonotype: One end of the junction is discordant with germline, which a read error may explain. The V and J genes are TRBV11-1 and TRBJ2-1; D is perhaps TRBD1 (6 bases). Germline V gene data show CDR1 as SGHAT and CDR2 as FQDESV (reference sequence). The CDR3 is 14 amino acids. CDR3 sequence reads: CANSSSGTYNEQFF. CDR3 coding DNA: TGTGCCAACAGCTCCTCCGGGACATACAATGAGCAGTTCTTC.